The rows below give T cell receptor beta chains drawn from one sample of a study of PD-1 blockade in classical Hodgkin lymphoma. Assay: immunoSEQ multiplex PCR; the TCRdb copy retains only in-frame clones and omits some. The sample shows 23,000 or so clones, around 80% of them seen only once. The sequencing here drew on peripheral blood mononuclear cells (PBMCs), taken at baseline. These receptors were taken from a human donor with classical Hodgkin lymphoma. CDR3s include the opening cysteine and the closing phenylalanine or tryptophan. The order of the fields is CDR3 protein, CDR3 DNA, D gene, V gene, J gene, clone size. D genes are given only for firm matches. A clone size is listed for some rows: how often the clone was seen (once, few, many), or a class if it is expanded.

CASSLWTGDPDSPLHF	TGTGCCAGCAGCTTGTGGACAGGGGACCCTGATTCACCCCTCCACTTT	TRBD1	TRBV7-9	TRBJ1-6	.
CASSLSIYGYTF	TGTGCCAGCAGCTTGTCTATCTATGGCTACACCTTC	.	TRBV5-8	TRBJ1-2	.
CSADMYGQFF	TGCAGTGCTGACATGTACGGGCAGTTCTTC	.	TRBV20-1	TRBJ2-1	.
CASGTIRGTGELFF	TGTGCCAGCGGGACAATCAGGGGCACCGGGGAGCTGTTTTTT	.	TRBV27	TRBJ2-2	once
CASSYRQSPYEQYF	TGTGCCAGCAGTTACAGACAGAGCCCCTACGAGCAGTACTTC	.	TRBV11-2	TRBJ2-7	.
CASSRLLPGVRNTGELFF	TGCGCCAGCAGCCGCCTCCTCCCAGGGGTAAGGAACACCGGGGAGCTGTTTTTT	.	TRBV4-1	TRBJ2-2	.
CASSLASLQPDGYTF	TGTGCCAGCAGCTTAGCGTCTTTGCAGCCGGATGGCTACACCTTC	.	TRBV7-2	TRBJ1-2	.
CASSLTGTDLSGNTIYF	TGTGCCAGCAGTTTGACAGGGACAGACCTCTCTGGAAACACCATATATTTT	TRBD1	TRBV2	TRBJ1-3	.
CSVNPRAGLNNEQFF	TGCAGCGTTAACCCCCGGGCAGGGCTCAACAATGAGCAGTTCTTC	.	TRBV29-1	TRBJ2-1	.
CASSQDWAPSSYNEQFF	TGCGCCAGCAGCCAAGATTGGGCTCCAAGCTCCTACAATGAGCAGTTCTTC	.	TRBV4-3	TRBJ2-1	.
CASSGRSTNTGELFF	TGTGCCAGCTCCGGACGGTCTACGAACACCGGGGAGCTGTTTTTT	.	TRBV18	TRBJ2-2	.
CASSQVGLNLKAFF	TGTGCCAGCAGCCAAGTCGGGCTGAACCTGAAAGCTTTCTTT	.	TRBV4-2	TRBJ1-1	medium-sized
CASSVSLISGKNNEQFF	TGTGCCAGCAGCGTTAGCCTCATTAGCGGGAAAAACAATGAGCAGTTCTTC	TRBD2	TRBV9	TRBJ2-1	.
CASSLAHTGSGNTIYF	TGTGCCAGCAGCTTAGCCCATACAGGGAGCGGAAACACCATATATTTT	.	TRBV7-2	TRBJ1-3	.
CASSWGPGYGELFF	TGTGCCAGTAGTTGGGGCCCAGGGTACGGGGAGCTGTTTTTT	.	TRBV19	TRBJ2-2	.
CASSQAPPNSYNEQFF	TGCGCCAGCAGCCAAGCCCCTCCAAACTCGTACAATGAGCAGTTCTTC	.	TRBV4-1	TRBJ2-1	.
CASSEVLPTQSPLHF	TGTGCCAGCAGTGAAGTACTCCCAACTCAGTCACCCCTCCACTTT	.	TRBV2	TRBJ1-6	few
CASSLIGGRETQYF	TGTGCCAGCAGCTTAATTGGGGGAAGAGAGACCCAGTACTTC	.	TRBV7-2	TRBJ2-5	.
CAWSVGQGAGNTIYF	TGTGCCTGGAGTGTGGGACAGGGGGCTGGAAACACCATATATTTT	TRBD1	TRBV30	TRBJ1-3	.
CASSLGSDNQPQHF	TGTGCCAGCAGCTTGGGATCAGACAATCAGCCCCAGCATTTT	.	TRBV5-5	TRBJ1-5	.
CATMGSTNYGYTF	TGTGCCACCATGGGCAGTACTAACTATGGCTACACCTTC	.	TRBV10-3	TRBJ1-2	.
CASSLRQYTGELFF	TGTGCCAGCAGCTTACGACAGTACACCGGGGAGCTGTTTTTT	.	TRBV14	TRBJ2-2	.
CASSVAEVSDYGYTF	TGTGCCAGCAGCGTAGCTGAGGTTTCTGACTATGGCTACACCTTC	.	TRBV9	TRBJ1-2	.
CASSLRGGGSYEQYF	TGTGCCAGCAGCCTCAGGGGAGGGGGCTCCTACGAGCAGTACTTC	.	TRBV5-6	TRBJ2-7	.
CASSGQGWSPLHF	TGTGCCAGCAGCGGACAGGGTTGGTCACCCCTCCACTTT	TRBD1	TRBV5-6	TRBJ1-6	.
CASSLAGQGRSPLHF	TGCGCCAGCAGCTTGGCGGGGCAGGGAAGATCACCCCTCCACTTT	.	TRBV5-1	TRBJ1-6	few
CASSPPNQETQYF	TGTGCCAGCTCACCACCGAACCAAGAGACCCAGTACTTC	.	TRBV18	TRBJ2-5	.
CASSRGESEKLFF	TGCGCCAGCAGCCGAGGGGAGAGTGAAAAACTGTTTTTT	.	TRBV5-1	TRBJ1-4	few
CAISQGAGYGYTF	TGTGCCATCAGTCAGGGGGCTGGCTATGGCTACACCTTC	TRBD1	TRBV10-3	TRBJ1-2	.
CASTRGQGLAEAFF	TGTGCCAGCACACGGGGACAGGGCCTCGCTGAAGCTTTCTTT	TRBD1	TRBV6-5	TRBJ1-1	.
CASSPPGDYGYTF	TGTGCCAGCTCACCACCGGGAGATTATGGCTACACCTTC	.	TRBV18	TRBJ1-2	.
CASSLGRQETQYF	TGTGCTAGCAGCCTTGGACGTCAAGAGACCCAGTACTTC	.	TRBV7-7	TRBJ2-5	.
CASRDKEHMNTEAFF	TGTGCCAGCAGGGATAAAGAACACATGAACACTGAAGCTTTCTTT	.	TRBV6-5	TRBJ1-1	.
CASSDWTANSNTEAFF	TGTGCCAGCAGTGACTGGACAGCCAACTCGAACACTGAAGCTTTCTTT	.	TRBV2	TRBJ1-1	few
CASRGWGTDTQYF	TGTGCCAGTAGGGGATGGGGCACAGATACGCAGTATTTT	.	TRBV25-1	TRBJ2-3	once
CASSIPGASSYNEQFF	TGTGCCAGTAGTATTCCCGGGGCCAGCTCCTACAATGAGCAGTTCTTC	.	TRBV19	TRBJ2-1	.
CASSFAANTGELFF	TGTGCCAGCAGCTTCGCCGCGAACACCGGGGAGCTGTTTTTT	.	TRBV7-9	TRBJ2-2	.
CASSQDGNPNTGELFF	TGCGCCAGCAGCCAAGATGGGAATCCGAACACCGGGGAGCTGTTTTTT	.	TRBV4-3	TRBJ2-2	.
CASSIGTGPNQPQHF	TGTGCCAGTAGTATAGGGACAGGGCCAAATCAGCCCCAGCATTTT	TRBD1	TRBV19	TRBJ1-5	.
CASSERGSGQGMNTEAFF	TGTGCCAGCAGTGAAAGGGGTTCGGGACAGGGTATGAACACTGAAGCTTTCTTT	TRBD1	TRBV2	TRBJ1-1	.
CASSQEGVAGNQPQHF	TGCGCCAGCAGCCAAGAGGGGGTGGCAGGGAATCAGCCCCAGCATTTT	.	TRBV4-1	TRBJ1-5	once
CASSLRDTEAFF	TGTGCCAGTAGTCTTAGGGACACTGAAGCTTTCTTT	.	TRBV19	TRBJ1-1	.
CASSLGQNSYEQYF	TGTGCCAGCAGCTTAGGCCAGAACTCCTACGAGCAGTACTTC	.	TRBV7-9	TRBJ2-7	once
CAISPKSGGGWNEQFF	TGTGCCATCAGCCCCAAAAGCGGGGGGGGCTGGAATGAGCAGTTCTTC	TRBD2	TRBV10-3	TRBJ2-1	.
CASTGIQETQYF	TGCGCCTCGACAGGGATCCAAGAGACCCAGTACTTC	TRBD1	TRBV5-1	TRBJ2-5	.
CASSLAPGQGYEQYF	TGTGCCAGCAGCTTGGCACCCGGACAGGGCTACGAGCAGTACTTC	TRBD1	TRBV5-5	TRBJ2-7	.
CASSLEAPYEQYF	TGCGCCAGCAGCTTGGAAGCGCCCTACGAGCAGTACTTC	.	TRBV5-1	TRBJ2-7	.
CASTLGGETDTQYF	TGTGCCAGCACTCTAGGGGGCGAAACAGATACGCAGTATTTT	TRBD1	TRBV28	TRBJ2-3	.
CASSARGQSQPQHF	TGTGCCAGCAGTGCCAGGGGGCAGAGTCAGCCCCAGCATTTT	TRBD1	TRBV6-1	TRBJ1-5	.
CASSDQIQQGGEKLFF	TGTGCCAGCAGTGATCAAATCCAACAGGGGGGTGAAAAACTGTTTTTT	TRBD1	TRBV2	TRBJ1-4	.